This T cell receptor (beta chain) was recorded in a study of response to subunit inactivated influenza vaccine (dated by TCRdb to between 2018 and 2020). Notes on the research overall: Deep quantitative T cell receptor repertoire profiling was used in the study to track responses to a trivalent subunit inactivated influenza vaccine. What the study reported, not specific to this receptor: The authors proposed that each seasonal influenza vaccination may bring in only a limited number of new T cells.

To note about this clonotype: Its antigen is currently not known. The input lacks base qualities; no much larger clone sits a single base away.

Receptors were amplified or captured by RT-PCR. Sequenced using an Illumina HiSeq 2500. TCRdb applied fastp at Q25 and MiXCR to the public reads, then kept only in-frame beta chains. Each CDR3 protein gets just one entry, which takes the most common genes and DNA from the rows behind it. The table for this sample lists approximately 480,000 distinct CDR3 sequences; roughly 11% of them were counted only once. More than 10% of the sample lies in the top ten. The CDR3 holds 17 amino acids from the cysteine to the phenylalanine. Only the CDR3 portion is preserved as DNA: 51 bases, with reading frame beginning at the first base. The germline V gene gives CDR1 as SGHAT and CDR2 as FQNNGV. Trimming takes 1 base off V and 5 bases off J; junction bases not matched to a gene: 11. What this sample's time point label stands for: 45 days after influenza vaccine administration.

The V and J genes are TRBV11-2 and TRBJ1-1; the central 9 bases match TRBD1. The sample was PBMCs from blood, taken about 6 weeks after vaccination. This receptor was taken from a man aged 50 or older who received an inactivated influenza vaccine. Donor details come from another sample of the same person, matched by shared clones. The nucleotide sequence reads TGTGCCAGCAGCTTAGCACAGGGGGCGTCAATTTGGACTGAAGCTTTCTTT. Translated, it gives CASSLAQGASIWTEAFF.